This T cell receptor (beta chain) was found in a study of PD-L1 blockade in urothelial cancer. The overall study: Prior regimens of chemotherapy numbered 0 to 3 per patient.

Measured with immunoSEQ multiplex PCR; TCRdb has only the in-frame clones, and not every one. This table holds 30,000 to 50,000 clones, around 89% found once. In this sample, this clone turned up a few times. The CDR3 length is 13 residues. Germline V lookup: CDR1 SGHRS, CDR2 YFSETQ. V was clipped by 4 bases and J by 7 bases, with 14 bases between them. This specimen consisted of PBMCs, obtained around atezolizumab (anti-PD-L1) treatment. The gene calls are TRBV5-1 and TRBJ2-5; D remains ambiguous. The sequence derives from a man between 60 and 75 years old with urothelial cancer. CDR3 region: CASSLDRIGTQYF. CDR3 sequence (DNA): TGCGCCAGCAGCCTAGACCGGATAGGGACCCAGTACTTC.